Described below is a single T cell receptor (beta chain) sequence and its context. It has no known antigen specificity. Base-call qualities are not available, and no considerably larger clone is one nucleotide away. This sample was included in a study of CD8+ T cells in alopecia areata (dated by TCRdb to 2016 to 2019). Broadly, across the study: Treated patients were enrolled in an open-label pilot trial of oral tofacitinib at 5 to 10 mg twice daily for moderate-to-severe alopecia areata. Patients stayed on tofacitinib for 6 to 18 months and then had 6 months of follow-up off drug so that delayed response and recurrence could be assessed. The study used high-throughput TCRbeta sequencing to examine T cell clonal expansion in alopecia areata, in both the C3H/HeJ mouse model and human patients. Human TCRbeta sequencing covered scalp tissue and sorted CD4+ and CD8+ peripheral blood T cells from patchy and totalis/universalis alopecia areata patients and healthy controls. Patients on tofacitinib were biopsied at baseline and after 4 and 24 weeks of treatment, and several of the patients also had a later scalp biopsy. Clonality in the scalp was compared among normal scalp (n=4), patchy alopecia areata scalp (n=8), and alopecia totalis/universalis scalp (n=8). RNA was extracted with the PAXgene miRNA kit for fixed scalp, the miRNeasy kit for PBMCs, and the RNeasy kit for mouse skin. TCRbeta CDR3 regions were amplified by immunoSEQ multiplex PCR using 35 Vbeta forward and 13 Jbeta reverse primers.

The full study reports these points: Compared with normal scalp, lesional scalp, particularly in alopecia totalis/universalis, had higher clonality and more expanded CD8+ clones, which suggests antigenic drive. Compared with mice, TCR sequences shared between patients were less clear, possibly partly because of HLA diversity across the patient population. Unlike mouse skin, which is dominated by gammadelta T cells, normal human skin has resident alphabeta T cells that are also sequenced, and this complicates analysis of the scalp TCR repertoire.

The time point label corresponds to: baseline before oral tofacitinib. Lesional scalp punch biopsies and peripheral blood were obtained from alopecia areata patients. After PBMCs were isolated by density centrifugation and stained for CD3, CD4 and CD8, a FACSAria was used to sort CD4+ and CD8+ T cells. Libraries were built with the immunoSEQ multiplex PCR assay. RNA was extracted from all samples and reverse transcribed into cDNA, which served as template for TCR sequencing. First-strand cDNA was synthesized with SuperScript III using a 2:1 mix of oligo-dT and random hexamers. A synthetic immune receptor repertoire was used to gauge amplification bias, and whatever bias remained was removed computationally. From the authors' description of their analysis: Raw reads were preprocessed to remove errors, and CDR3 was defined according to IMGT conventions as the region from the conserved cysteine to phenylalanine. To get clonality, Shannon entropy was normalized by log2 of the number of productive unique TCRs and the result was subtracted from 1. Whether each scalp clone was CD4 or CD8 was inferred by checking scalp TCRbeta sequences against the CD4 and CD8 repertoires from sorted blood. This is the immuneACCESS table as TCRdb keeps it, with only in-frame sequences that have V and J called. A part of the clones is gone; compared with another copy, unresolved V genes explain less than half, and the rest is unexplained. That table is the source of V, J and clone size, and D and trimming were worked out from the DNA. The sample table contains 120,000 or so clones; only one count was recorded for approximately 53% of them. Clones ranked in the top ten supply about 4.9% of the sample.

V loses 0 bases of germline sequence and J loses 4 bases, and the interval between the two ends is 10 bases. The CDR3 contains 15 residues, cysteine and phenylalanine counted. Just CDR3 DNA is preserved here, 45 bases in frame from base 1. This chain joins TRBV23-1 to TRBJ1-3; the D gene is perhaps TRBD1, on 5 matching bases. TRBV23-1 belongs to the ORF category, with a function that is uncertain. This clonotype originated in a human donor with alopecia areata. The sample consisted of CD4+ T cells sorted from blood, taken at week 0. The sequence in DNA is TGCGCCAGCAGTCAATCCAGGGCTGGCGGAAACACCATATATTTT. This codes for CASSQSRAGGNTIYF.